The 13 T cell receptor beta chains below all came from one sample that was sequenced in a study of blood T cell repertoires in COVID-19. Clones were sequenced by immunoSEQ multiplex PCR, and TCRdb holds only the in-frame ones, with some missing. Of fewer than 250,000 clones detected, 70% to 90% appear once; the ten largest clones hold 5.5% to 7%. The sample comprised peripheral blood. The source is a woman aged 40 to 55 who had recovered from COVID-19.

This chain joins TRBV30 and TRBJ1-1; tentative D call: TRBD1 (6 bases). CDR1 GTSNPN and CDR2 SVGIG come from the germline V gene (reference sequence). Trimming left V 0 bases short and J 6 bases short, with 11 bases between. The CDR3 runs 13 residues. The CDR3 loop reads CAWSVQGLAEAFF. For the CDR3, the DNA is TGTGCCTGGAGTGTACAGGGTCTTGCTGAAGCTTTCTTT.

J is TRBJ2-7 and V is TRBV6-1, with a tentative D call TRBD1 (6 bases). V lost 0 bases and J 1 base, leaving 10 bases between the germline ends. The CDR3 totals 15 residues. CDR1 and CDR2 (germline): MNHNS, SASEGT. The CDR3: CASSEAGTRSYEQYF. In DNA form, the CDR3 reads TGTGCCAGCAGTGAAGCAGGGACAAGGTCCTACGAGCAGTACTTC.

This clone appeared a few times. This CDR3 is also generated by other DNA sequences in the sample. The gene calls are TRBV5-1 and TRBJ2-2, with D perhaps matching TRBD2 (5 bases). The germline V and J ends were trimmed by 5 bases and 1 base, with 9 bases remaining between them. The CDR3 totals 14 residues. Germline CDR1 and CDR2: SGHRS and YFSETQ. The CDR3 sequence: CASSLSGNTGELFF. CDR3 DNA: TGCGCCAGCAGTTTAAGCGGGAACACCGGGGAGCTGTTTTTT.

The V and J genes are TRBV29-1 and TRBJ2-3, with 7 bases identical to TRBD2. This CDR3 is built from 15 residues. Per the germline V gene, CDR1 is SQVTM and CDR2 is ANQGSEA. V gave up 4 bases and J gave up 2 bases; unmatched junction bases: 9. The CDR3 bases are TGCAGCGTTGCCCGACTAGCTCAGAACACAGATACGCAGTATTTT. Its translation is CSVARLAQNTDTQYF.

The chain links TRBV27 to TRBJ1-6; D possibly corresponds to TRBD1 (6 bases). The length of the CDR3 is 16 residues. V was trimmed by 5 bases and J by 5 bases, leaving 16 bases between them. CDR1 MNHEY and CDR2 SMNVEV come from the germline V gene (reference sequence). CDR3 DNA: TGTGCCAGCAGTCACAGGGCTTTACAAAATAATTCACCCCTCCACTTT. The encoded protein is CASSHRALQNNSPLHF.

V gene TRBV28 combines with J gene TRBJ1-2, with 7 bases lining up with TRBD1. The CDR3 length is 13 residues. Losses at the gene ends were 6 bases for V and 6 bases for J; bases not matched to a gene: 7. Germline values: CDR1 MDHEN, CDR2 SYDVKM. The CDR3 nucleotides read TGTGCCAGCAGACCTGGACAGGAGGATGGCTACACCTTC. This encodes CASRPGQEDGYTF.

The CDR3 loop reads CAGQDRGDADTQYF. For the CDR3, the DNA is TGTGCCGGCCAGGACAGGGGGGACGCAGATACGCAGTATTTT. The chain combines TRBV2 with TRBJ2-3; TRBD1 aligns across 10 bases. V was clipped by 11 bases and J by 4 bases; unmatched bases: 9. The CDR3 runs to 14 residues. The V gene's germline CDR1 is SNHLY and CDR2 FYNNEI.

The chain employs TRBV16 and TRBJ2-7; no clear D gene. The CDR3 covers 12 residues. Germline CDR1 KGHSY, CDR2 FQNENV. The germline V and J ends were trimmed by 3 bases and 3 bases, with 6 bases remaining between them. CDR3: CASSQRLYEQYF. The DNA of the CDR3 is TGTGCCAGCAGCCAGCGGCTCTACGAGCAGTACTTC.

J is TRBJ2-3 and V is TRBV5-1, with a tentative D call TRBD2 (6 bases). CDR3 length equals 16 residues. Germline V CDR1 and CDR2: SGHRS, YFSETQ. Trimming cost V 0 bases and J 6 bases, with 17 bases left between them. CDR3 nucleotides: TGCGCCAGCAGCTTGGCCGTCGGGAGTTACGGTGATACGCAGTATTTT. Its translation: CASSLAVGSYGDTQYF.

V and J are TRBV27 and TRBJ2-1; 10 nucleotides match TRBD2. There are 15 residues in the CDR3. V was pared by 8 bases and J by 5 bases, with 9 bases of the junction left unmatched. Germline values: CDR1 MNHEY, CDR2 SMNVEV (reference sequence). CDR3 region: CASHSWTSGNNEQFF. CDR3 in DNA: TGTGCCAGCCATAGCTGGACTAGCGGTAACAATGAGCAGTTCTTC.

This clone was counted a single time. The chain combines TRBV3-1 (or the pseudogene TRBV3-2) with TRBJ2-3; D is undetermined. Between the trimmed V and J ends, which lost 2 bases and 3 bases, there was a span of 9 bases. The CDR3 has 14 residues. Germline CDR1 is LGHDT and CDR2 is YNNKEL (reference sequence). The DNA of the CDR3 is TGTGCCAGCAGCCAACCCCCCCAGACAGATACGCAGTATTTT. Its protein product is CASSQPPQTDTQYF.

This chain joins TRBV6-2 or TRBV6-3 and TRBJ1-1, with 7 nucleotides matching TRBD1. The germline CDR1 and CDR2 sequences are MNHEY and SVGEGT. After removal of 5 bases from V and 0 bases from J, the junction contained 3 bases not matched to a gene. The CDR3 loop spans 14 amino acids. DNA for the CDR3: TGTGCCAGCAGTACAGGGGTGATGAACACTGAAGCTTTCTTT. Translating gives CASSTGVMNTEAFF.

This chain connects TRBV6-5 to TRBJ2-5, with a tentative D call TRBD2 (5 bases). The CDR3 consists of 15 residues. Germline lookup yields CDR1 MNHEY and CDR2 SVGAGI. The ends were cut back, 2 bases at V and 2 bases at J, with 12 bases in the middle. The CDR3 here is CASSYPAGKQETQYF. CDR3 coding DNA: TGTGCCAGCAGTTACCCGGCCGGGAAACAAGAGACCCAGTACTTC.